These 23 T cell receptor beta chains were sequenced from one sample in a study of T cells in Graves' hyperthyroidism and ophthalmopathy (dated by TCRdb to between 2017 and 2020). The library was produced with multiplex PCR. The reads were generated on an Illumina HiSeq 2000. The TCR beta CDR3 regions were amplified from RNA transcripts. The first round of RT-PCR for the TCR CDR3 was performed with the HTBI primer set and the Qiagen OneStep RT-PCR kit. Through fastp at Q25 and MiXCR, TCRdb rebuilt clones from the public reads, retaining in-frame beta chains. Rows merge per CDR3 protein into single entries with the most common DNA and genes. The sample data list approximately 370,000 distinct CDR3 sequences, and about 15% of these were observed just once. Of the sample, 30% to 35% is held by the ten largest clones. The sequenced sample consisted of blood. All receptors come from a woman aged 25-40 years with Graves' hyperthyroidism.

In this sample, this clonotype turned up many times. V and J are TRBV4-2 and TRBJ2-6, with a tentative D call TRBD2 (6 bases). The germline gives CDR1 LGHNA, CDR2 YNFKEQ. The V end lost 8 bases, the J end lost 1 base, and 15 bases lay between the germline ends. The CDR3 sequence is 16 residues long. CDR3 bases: TGTGCCAGCGGAGGGGAATCAGGGTCTGGGGCCAACGTCCTGACTTTC. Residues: CASGGESGSGANVLTF.

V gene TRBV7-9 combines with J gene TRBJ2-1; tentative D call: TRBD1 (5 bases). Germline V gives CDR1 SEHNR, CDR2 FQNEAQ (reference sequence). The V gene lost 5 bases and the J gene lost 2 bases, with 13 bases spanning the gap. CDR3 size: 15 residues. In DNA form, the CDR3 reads TGTGCCAGCAGCCTCTCGTTGGACACCTACAATGAGCAGTTCTTC. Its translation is CASSLSLDTYNEQFF.

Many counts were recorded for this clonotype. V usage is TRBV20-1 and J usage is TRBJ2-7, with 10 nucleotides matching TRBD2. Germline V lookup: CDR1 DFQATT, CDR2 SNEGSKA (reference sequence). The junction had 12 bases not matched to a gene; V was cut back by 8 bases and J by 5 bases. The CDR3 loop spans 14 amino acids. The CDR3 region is CSLNPGLAAHEQYF. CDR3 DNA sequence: TGCAGTCTTAACCCCGGACTAGCGGCTCACGAGCAGTACTTC.

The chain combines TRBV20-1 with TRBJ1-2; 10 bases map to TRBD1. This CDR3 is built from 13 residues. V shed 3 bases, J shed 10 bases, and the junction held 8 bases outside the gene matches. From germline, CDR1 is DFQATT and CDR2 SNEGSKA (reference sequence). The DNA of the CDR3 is TGCAGTGCTAGCCCCGAGGACAGGGGGAACTACACCTTC. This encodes CSASPEDRGNYTF.

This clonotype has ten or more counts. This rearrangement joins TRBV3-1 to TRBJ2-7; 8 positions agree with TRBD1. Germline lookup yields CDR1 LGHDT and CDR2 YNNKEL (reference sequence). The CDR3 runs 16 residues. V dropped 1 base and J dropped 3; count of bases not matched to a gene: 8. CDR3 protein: CASSQVDREPLYEQYF. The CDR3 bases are TGTGCCAGCAGCCAAGTGGACAGGGAACCCCTCTACGAGCAGTACTTC.

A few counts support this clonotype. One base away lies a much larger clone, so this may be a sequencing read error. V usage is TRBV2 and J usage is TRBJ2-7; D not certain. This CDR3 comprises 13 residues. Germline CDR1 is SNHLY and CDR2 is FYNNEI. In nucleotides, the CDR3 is TGTGCCAGCAGTGAACAGGCGTCCTACGAGCAGCACTTC. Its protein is CASSEQASYEQHF.

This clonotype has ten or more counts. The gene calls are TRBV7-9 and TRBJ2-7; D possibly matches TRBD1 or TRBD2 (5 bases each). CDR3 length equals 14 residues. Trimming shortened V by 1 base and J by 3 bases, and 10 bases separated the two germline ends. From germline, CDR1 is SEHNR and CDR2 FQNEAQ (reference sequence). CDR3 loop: CASSLVPGSYEQYF. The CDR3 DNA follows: TGTGCCAGCAGCTTAGTCCCAGGGAGCTACGAGCAGTACTTC.

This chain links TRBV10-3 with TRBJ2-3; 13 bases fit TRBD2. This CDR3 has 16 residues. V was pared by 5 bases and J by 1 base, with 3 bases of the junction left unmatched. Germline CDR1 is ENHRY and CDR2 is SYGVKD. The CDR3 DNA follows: TGTGCCATCAGTCATGGACTAGCGGGAGGCACAGATACGCAGTATTTT. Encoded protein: CAISHGLAGGTDTQYF.

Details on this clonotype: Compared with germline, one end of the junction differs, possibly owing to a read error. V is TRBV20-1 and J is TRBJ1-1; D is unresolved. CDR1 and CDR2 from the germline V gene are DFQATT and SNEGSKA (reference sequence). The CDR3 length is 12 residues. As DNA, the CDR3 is TGCAGTTCGGCCGATTTAACTGCTGAAGTTTTCTTT. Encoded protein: CSSADLTAEVFF.

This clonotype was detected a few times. The CDR3 here is CASSSPRTGGNEKLFF. The CDR3 DNA reads TGTGCCAGCAGTTCTCCGAGGACAGGGGGTAATGAAAAACTGTTTTTT. The chain employs TRBV27 and TRBJ1-4, with 10 bases identical to TRBD1. The CDR3 is 16 amino acids. Germline CDR1 reads MNHEY; CDR2 reads SMNVEV (reference sequence). J gave up 4 bases and V 4 bases, and 6 bases lay outside the gene matches.

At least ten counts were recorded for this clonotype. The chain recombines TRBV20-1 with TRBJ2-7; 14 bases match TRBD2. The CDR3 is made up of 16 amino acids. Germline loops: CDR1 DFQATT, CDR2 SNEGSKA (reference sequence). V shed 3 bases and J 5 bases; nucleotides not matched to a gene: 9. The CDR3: CSARIGTSGSPNEQYF. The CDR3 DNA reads TGCAGTGCTAGGATCGGGACTAGCGGGAGTCCCAACGAGCAGTACTTC.

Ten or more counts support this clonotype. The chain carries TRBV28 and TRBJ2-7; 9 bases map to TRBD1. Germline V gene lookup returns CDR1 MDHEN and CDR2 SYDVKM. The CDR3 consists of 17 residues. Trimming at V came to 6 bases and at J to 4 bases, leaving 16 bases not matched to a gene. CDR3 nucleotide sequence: TGTGCCAGCAGACTTGGCGGGCCACCGACAGGGGGATACGAGCAGTACTTC. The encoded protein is CASRLGGPPTGGYEQYF.

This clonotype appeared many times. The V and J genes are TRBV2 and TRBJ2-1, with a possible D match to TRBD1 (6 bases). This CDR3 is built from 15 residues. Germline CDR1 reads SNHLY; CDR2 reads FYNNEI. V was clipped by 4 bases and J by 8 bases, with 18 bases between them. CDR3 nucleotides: TGTGCCAGCAGTGGGGCCCGGGCAGGGGATGATGAGCAGTTCTTC. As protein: CASSGARAGDDEQFF.

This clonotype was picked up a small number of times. This CDR3 is CASSLAEVDSLGDSTREQYF. DNA of the CDR3: TGTGCCAGCAGCTTGGCCGAGGTGGACAGCCTAGGGGACTCGACTCGGGAGCAGTACTTC. The chain employs TRBV5-4 and TRBJ2-7; possibly TRBD1 or TRBD2 for D (6 bases each). This CDR3 has 20 residues. Per the germline V gene, CDR1 is SGHNT and CDR2 is YYREEE (reference sequence). Trimming removed 0 bases from V and 7 bases from J, with 32 bases in between.

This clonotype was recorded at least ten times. This chain's CDR3 is CSAPWRGETQYF. CDR3 DNA: TGCAGTGCCCCTTGGCGGGGTGAGACCCAGTACTTC. The chain joins TRBV20-1 to TRBJ2-5; a weak D match, TRBD2 (6 bases). Germline V gene data show CDR1 as DFQATT and CDR2 as SNEGSKA (reference sequence). The germline V and J ends were trimmed by 6 bases and 5 bases, with 13 bases remaining between them. The CDR3 covers 12 residues.

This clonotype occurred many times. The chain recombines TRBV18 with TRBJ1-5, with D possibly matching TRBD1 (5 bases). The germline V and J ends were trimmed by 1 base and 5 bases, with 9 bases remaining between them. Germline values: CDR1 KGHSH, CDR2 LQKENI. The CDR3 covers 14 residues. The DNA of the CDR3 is TGTGCCAGCTCACCACTCAGGGTGGATCAGCCCCAGCATTTT. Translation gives CASSPLRVDQPQHF.

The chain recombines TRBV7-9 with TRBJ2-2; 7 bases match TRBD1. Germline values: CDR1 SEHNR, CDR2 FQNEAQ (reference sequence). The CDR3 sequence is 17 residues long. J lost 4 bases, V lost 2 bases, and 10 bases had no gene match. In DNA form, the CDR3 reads TGTGCCAGCAGCTTAAGCGCGAGGGGGCCGACCACCGGGGAGCTGTTTTTT. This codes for CASSLSARGPTTGELFF.

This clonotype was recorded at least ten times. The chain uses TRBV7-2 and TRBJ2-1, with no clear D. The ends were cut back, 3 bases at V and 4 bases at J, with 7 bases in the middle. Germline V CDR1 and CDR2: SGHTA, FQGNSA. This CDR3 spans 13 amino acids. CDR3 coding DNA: TGTGCCAGCAGCTTGCCTTATTACAATGAGCAGTTCTTC. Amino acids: CASSLPYYNEQFF.

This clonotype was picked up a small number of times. Written as DNA, the CDR3 is TGCAGTGCTAGAGATGGAGGCACCGGGGAGCTGTTTTTT. The encoded protein is CSARDGGTGELFF. The rearrangement links TRBV20-1 to TRBJ2-2, with D tentatively TRBD2 (5 bases). The V end was cut by 0 bases, the J end by 4 bases, with 6 bases between. This CDR3 region has 13 residues. In germline, CDR1 is DFQATT, CDR2 SNEGSKA (reference sequence).

For the CDR3, the DNA is TGTGCCAGCAGCAAAGGACTAGCGGGAGTGGGCACAGATACGCAGTATTTT. Residues: CASSKGLAGVGTDTQYF. The rearrangement links TRBV5-4 to TRBJ2-3; 13 bases fit TRBD2. The ends lost 4 bases at V and 1 base at J; junction bases unmatched: 6. This CDR3 region has 17 residues. Per germline, CDR1 SGHNT and CDR2 YYREEE (reference sequence). The entire variable domain, with the rest obtained from reference TRBV5-4 and TRBJ2-3, is as follows: ETGVTQSPTHLIKTRGQQVTLRCSSQSGHNTVSWYQQALGQGPQFIFQYYREEENGRGNFPPRFSGLQFPNYSSELNVNALELDDSALYLCASSKGLAGVGTDTQYFGPGTRLTVL.

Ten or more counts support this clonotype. The chain's CDR3 is CASSSGQGIVGYTF. The CDR3, as DNA: TGTGCCAGCAGTTCCGGACAGGGTATTGTTGGCTACACCTTC. This chain links TRBV27 with TRBJ1-2; 8 positions agree with TRBD1. The V gene's germline CDR1 is MNHEY and CDR2 SMNVEV (reference sequence). This CDR3 comprises 14 residues. The J segment lost 7 bases and the V segment lost 4 bases, leaving 8 bases of the junction unmatched.

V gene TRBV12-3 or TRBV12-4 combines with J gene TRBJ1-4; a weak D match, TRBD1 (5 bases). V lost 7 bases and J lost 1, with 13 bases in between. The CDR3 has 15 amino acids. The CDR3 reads CASNRGRGTNEKLFF. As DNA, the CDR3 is TGTGCCAGCAACCGGGGGAGAGGAACTAATGAAAAACTGTTTTTT.

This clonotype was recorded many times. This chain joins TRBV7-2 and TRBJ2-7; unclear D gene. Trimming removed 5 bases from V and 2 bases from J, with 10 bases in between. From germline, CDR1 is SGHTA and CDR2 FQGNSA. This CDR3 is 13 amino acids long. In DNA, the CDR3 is TGTGCCAGCAGCGAGGCTGTTGCCTACGAGCAGTACTTC. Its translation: CASSEAVAYEQYF. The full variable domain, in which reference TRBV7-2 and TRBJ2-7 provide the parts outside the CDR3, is GAGVSQSPSNKVTEKGKDVELRCDPISGHTALYWYRQSLGQGLEFLIYFQGNSAPDKSGLPSDRFSAERTGGSVSTLTIQRTQQEDSAVYLCASSEAVAYEQYFGPGTRLTVT.